The 17 T cell receptor beta chains below all came from one sample that was sequenced in a study (dated by TCRdb to 2016 to 2018). Preparation of the library involved RT-PCR. The instrument given in TCRdb is Illumina MiSeq. TCRdb handled the public reads itself, with Q25 trimming in fastp and clone calling in MiXCR, and kept productive beta chains. CDR3 protein sequences are deduplicated, and each keeps its most common genes and DNA. This sample gives more than 600,000 distinct CDR3 sequences in total; approximately 15% of them show up just once. Of the sample, roughly 3.9% falls within the top ten clones. Sequences were obtained from memory CD4+ T cells from blood. These receptors were collected from a female donor in good health, serving as a healthy control.

The rearrangement uses TRBV12-3 or TRBV12-4 and TRBJ2-6; 12 bases fit TRBD1. V shed 4 bases, J shed 4 bases, and the junction held 17 bases outside the gene matches. The CDR3 runs to 21 residues. The CDR3 coding sequence is TGTGCCAGCAGTTCCTCTCGCGACCGGGACAGGGGGCTGAGAGGGGCCAACGTCCTGACTTTC. Translating it yields CASSSSRDRDRGLRGANVLTF.

The CDR3 sequence: CASSDPRAGSYEQYF. The DNA of the CDR3 is TGTGCCAGCAGTGACCCCCGGGCGGGCTCCTACGAGCAGTACTTC. The V gene is TRBV7-2, the J gene TRBJ2-7; maybe TRBD2 (5 bases). The germline V gene encodes CDR1 SGHTA and CDR2 FQGNSA. The V gene lost 6 bases and the J gene lost 0 bases, with 15 bases spanning the gap. The CDR3 has 15 residues.

This chain's CDR3 is CSARREANTEAFF. The CDR3 DNA reads as TGCAGTGCTAGGAGGGAAGCGAACACTGAAGCTTTCTTT. The chain recombines TRBV20-1 with TRBJ1-1; D not resolved. V gave up 3 bases and J gave up 1 base, with 9 bases separating them. This CDR3 comprises 13 residues. Looked up from germline, CDR1 is DFQATT and CDR2 is SNEGSKA (reference sequence).

In this sample, this clonotype turned up a few times. The V gene is TRBV6-5, the J gene TRBJ2-7, with 10 bases identical to TRBD1. Germline CDR1 MNHEY, CDR2 SVGAGI. After removal of 2 bases from V and 6 bases from J, the junction contained 7 bases not matched to a gene. The CDR3 runs 15 residues. CDR3 bases: TGTGCCAGCAGTTACATCACCGGGACAGGGGTCGAGCAGTACTTC. Translated: CASSYITGTGVEQYF.

The CDR3 DNA reads TGTGCCAGCACTACTGTAGGACGCTACGAGCAGTACTTC. Its protein is CASTTVGRYEQYF. The chain links TRBV28 to TRBJ2-7; D unresolved. CDR1 is MDHEN and CDR2 is SYDVKM in the germline V gene. V was pared by 7 bases and J by 3 bases, with 13 bases between. The CDR3 has 13 amino acids.

This clonotype came up many times. V and J are TRBV5-6 and TRBJ1-2; 8 positions agree with TRBD1. The CDR3 runs to 13 residues. Unmatched junction bases numbered 8, after V lost 4 bases and J lost 9 bases. Germline V gene data show CDR1 as SGHDT and CDR2 as YYEEEE. CDR3 in DNA: TGTGCCAGCAGCGGGGGACAGGCTCTGAGCTACACCTTC. This encodes CASSGGQALSYTF.

The sample holds many counts of this clonotype. The chain joins TRBV5-6 to TRBJ2-7; 7 bases are a match to TRBD1. This CDR3 is 14 amino acids long. Unmatched junction bases numbered 3, after V lost 0 bases and J lost 3 bases. Germline V gives CDR1 SGHDT, CDR2 YYEEEE. CDR3 nucleotides: TGTGCCAGCAGCTTGGGACAGGGTCGCTACGAGCAGTACTTC. Translation: CASSLGQGRYEQYF.

This clonotype occurred many times. The CDR3 loop is CASSQEQGAGGYTF. The DNA for the CDR3 is TGTGCCAGCAGCCAAGAACAGGGGGCGGGTGGCTACACCTTC. The V call is TRBV7-8, the J call TRBJ1-2, with TRBD1 matching over 9 bases. Trimming took 5 bases from V and 7 from J; bases not matched to a gene: 8. The CDR3 spans 14 residues. CDR1 is SGHVS and CDR2 is FQNEAQ in the germline V gene.

This clonotype came up once. This rearrangement joins TRBV3-1 to TRBJ2-1; TRBD2 agrees at 9 bases. Looked up from germline, CDR1 is LGHDT and CDR2 is YNNKEL (reference sequence). This CDR3 is 15 amino acids long. After removal of 2 bases from V and 5 bases from J, the junction contained 4 bases not matched to a gene. Here the CDR3 DNA reads TGTGCCAGCAGCCAATTCGCGGGAGGGCACAATGAGCAGTTCTTC. Residues: CASSQFAGGHNEQFF.

This clonotype was picked up one time. The gene calls are TRBV18 and TRBJ2-5; no clear D gene. The germline V and J ends were trimmed by 3 bases and 2 bases, with 10 bases remaining between them. Germline V CDR1 and CDR2: KGHSH, LQKENI. This CDR3 is built from 14 residues. The CDR3 DNA follows: TGTGCCAGCTCACCGCGACAACCTCAAGAGACCCAGTACTTC. Translation gives CASSPRQPQETQYF.

The gene calls are TRBV11-1 and TRBJ2-1; 13 nucleotides agree with TRBD2. The junction had 13 bases not matched to a gene; V was cut back by 5 bases and J by 15 bases. The CDR3 length is 15 residues. Germline V gene lookup returns CDR1 SGHAT and CDR2 FQDESV (reference sequence). CDR3: CASSQGGLAGSGRFF. CDR3 nucleotides: TGTGCCAGCAGCCAGGGGGGACTAGCGGGGTCGGGACGGTTCTTC.

The chain has TRBV11-2 and TRBJ1-1, with TRBD1 identical over 9 bases. CDR1 is SGHAT, CDR2 FQNNGV, per germline. The CDR3 loop spans 18 amino acids. The trim removed 0 bases at V and 5 bases at J, leaving 13 bases unmatched. The CDR3 coding sequence is TGTGCCAGCAGCTTAGAACCCCCGACAGGGGGATTTAGGACTGAAGCTTTCTTT. Protein sequence: CASSLEPPTGGFRTEAFF.

This clonotype was found a few times. J is TRBJ2-1 and V is TRBV20-1; TRBD2 agrees at 9 bases. This CDR3 has 14 residues. Germline V gene data show CDR1 as DFQATT and CDR2 as SNEGSKA (reference sequence). The V gene end was trimmed by 5 bases and the J gene end by 6 bases; junction bases not matched to a gene: 8. The CDR3 DNA reads TGCAGTGCTGCCGTCAGCGGGAGGATCAATGAGCAGTTCTTC. It specifies CSAAVSGRINEQFF.

The genes are TRBV13 and TRBJ2-7; 7 bases agree with TRBD1. From germline, CDR1 is PRHDT and CDR2 FYEKMQ (reference sequence). The CDR3 extends over 13 amino acids. V lost 7 bases to trimming and J lost 6 bases; unmatched junction nucleotides: 9. CDR3 loop: CASNQQGIAEQYF. CDR3 sequence (DNA): TGTGCCAGCAACCAACAGGGGATCGCCGAGCAGTACTTC.

This chain links TRBV5-1 with TRBJ2-7; 13 bases line up with TRBD2. CDR3 length: 17 amino acids. Trimming took 4 bases from V and 2 from J; bases not matched to a gene: 9. Germline CDR1 SGHRS, CDR2 YFSETQ. The CDR3 spells CASSPRTSGGQTYEQYF. In DNA form, the CDR3 reads TGCGCCAGCAGCCCCCGGACTAGCGGGGGCCAGACCTACGAGCAGTACTTC.

This clonotype has a count of ten or more. J is TRBJ2-5 and V is TRBV6-5; the D gene is possibly TRBD2 (6 bases). The length of the CDR3 is 15 residues. Germline V gene lookup returns CDR1 MNHEY and CDR2 SVGAGI. V was shortened by 4 bases and J by 5 bases, with 17 bases between the two germline ends. CDR3 sequence: CASSSPGPGGETQYF. In DNA, the CDR3 is TGTGCCAGCAGTTCTCCGGGGCCAGGAGGGGAGACCCAGTACTTC.

The chain recombines TRBV20-1 with TRBJ2-3; 8 bases line up with TRBD2. CDR3 length: 15 residues. The germline gives CDR1 DFQATT, CDR2 SNEGSKA (reference sequence). V was clipped by 6 bases and J by 1 base; unmatched bases: 9. The CDR3 sequence: CSAPRSAGGTDTQYF. The CDR3 DNA follows: TGCAGTGCCCCCCGTTCAGCGGGGGGCACAGATACGCAGTATTTT.